These T cell receptor beta chains were read from a single sample in a study of blood T cell repertoires in COVID-19. Assay: immunoSEQ multiplex PCR; the TCRdb copy retains only in-frame clones and omits some. The sample shows some 180,000 clones, around 81% of them seen only once. What was sequenced was peripheral blood. Receptors originate from a woman of 80 years or more with COVID-19, enrolled during active disease. Both conserved end residues are part of each CDR3. Fields, in order: V gene, D gene, J gene, CDR3 length, clone size, CDR3 protein, CDR3 DNA. The D gene is left open where the match is weak. Clone sizes are given selectively: once, few, many, or a class where the clone is expanded.

v_gene: TRBV9
d_gene: TRBD1
j_gene: TRBJ2-7
len: 14
abundance: once
CDR3aa: CASSVTGDPYEQYF
CDR3nt: TGTGCCAGCAGCGTCACAGGGGATCCGTACGAGCAGTACTTC

v_gene: TRBV11-1
d_gene: -
j_gene: TRBJ2-2
len: 13
abundance: -
CDR3aa: CASSSNVRGELFF
CDR3nt: TGTGCCAGCAGCTCTAACGTCCGGGGGGAGCTGTTTTTT

v_gene: TRBV3-1/TRBV3-2
d_gene: TRBD2
j_gene: TRBJ2-2
len: 17
abundance: -
CDR3aa: CASSHPGLAGGRGELFF
CDR3nt: TGTGCCAGCAGCCACCCGGGACTAGCGGGAGGCCGCGGGGAGCTGTTTTTT

v_gene: TRBV6-5
d_gene: -
j_gene: TRBJ2-7
len: 14
abundance: once
CDR3aa: CASSYSPGAYEQYF
CDR3nt: TGTGCCAGCAGTTACTCGCCAGGGGCCTACGAGCAGTACTTC

v_gene: TRBV29-1
d_gene: -
j_gene: TRBJ1-2
len: 12
abundance: -
CDR3aa: CSVRQGDYGYTF
CDR3nt: TGCAGCGTTCGTCAGGGCGACTATGGCTACACCTTC

v_gene: TRBV7-3
d_gene: TRBD2
j_gene: TRBJ2-5
len: 13
abundance: -
CDR3aa: CASSTGLGETQYF
CDR3nt: TGTGCCAGCAGCACCGGACTAGGGGAGACCCAGTACTTC

v_gene: TRBV7-2
d_gene: -
j_gene: TRBJ1-3
len: 15
abundance: -
CDR3aa: CASSAAGRFENTIYF
CDR3nt: TGTGCCAGCAGCGCCGCCGGGAGATTCGAAAACACCATATATTTT

v_gene: TRBV7-9
d_gene: TRBD1
j_gene: TRBJ1-2
len: 13
abundance: -
CDR3aa: CASSLATGDGYTF
CDR3nt: TGTGCCAGCAGCTTAGCGACAGGGGATGGCTACACCTTC

v_gene: TRBV5-1
d_gene: TRBD1
j_gene: TRBJ1-1
len: 14
abundance: -
CDR3aa: CASNPGQGLTEAFF
CDR3nt: TGCGCCAGCAACCCGGGACAGGGACTCACTGAAGCTTTCTTT

v_gene: TRBV29-1
d_gene: TRBD2
j_gene: TRBJ2-7
len: 11
abundance: many
CDR3aa: CSVDWGGEQYF
CDR3nt: TGCAGCGTTGATTGGGGGGGCGAGCAGTACTTC

v_gene: TRBV6-6
d_gene: -
j_gene: TRBJ1-4
len: 13
abundance: once
CDR3aa: CASNQGLGEKLFF
CDR3nt: TGTGCCAGCAACCAGGGGCTGGGTGAAAAACTGTTTTTT

v_gene: TRBV5-1
d_gene: -
j_gene: TRBJ1-2
len: 13
abundance: -
CDR3aa: CASSPGGQAGYTF
CDR3nt: TGCGCCAGCAGCCCGGGCGGGCAGGCTGGCTACACCTTC

v_gene: TRBV7-9
d_gene: -
j_gene: TRBJ1-1
len: 13
abundance: -
CDR3aa: CASSSQGIGEAFF
CDR3nt: TGTGCCAGCAGCTCCCAGGGTATTGGTGAAGCTTTCTTT

v_gene: TRBV3-1/TRBV3-2
d_gene: TRBD1
j_gene: TRBJ1-1
len: 14
abundance: few
CDR3aa: CASSRRGVGTEAFF
CDR3nt: TGTGCCAGCAGTCGCAGGGGGGTCGGCACTGAAGCTTTCTTT

v_gene: TRBV7-8
d_gene: -
j_gene: TRBJ2-7
len: 15
abundance: -
CDR3aa: CASSLGKGAGYEQYF
CDR3nt: TGTGCCAGCAGCTTAGGAAAAGGGGCTGGGTACGAGCAGTACTTC

v_gene: TRBV29-1
d_gene: TRBD2
j_gene: TRBJ2-3
len: 12
abundance: -
CDR3aa: CSVVGGGDTQYF
CDR3nt: TGCAGCGTTGTCGGCGGGGGGGATACGCAGTATTTT

v_gene: TRBV7-3
d_gene: TRBD1
j_gene: TRBJ1-6
len: 15
abundance: few
CDR3aa: CASSPSRTGDSPLHF
CDR3nt: TGTGCCAGCAGCCCTTCCCGGACAGGCGATTCACCCCTCCACTTT

v_gene: TRBV11-3
d_gene: -
j_gene: TRBJ2-1
len: 16
abundance: -
CDR3aa: CASSLIGGASYNEQFF
CDR3nt: TGTGCCAGCAGCTTAATAGGAGGGGCATCCTACAATGAGCAGTTCTTC

v_gene: TRBV28
d_gene: -
j_gene: TRBJ1-1
len: 13
abundance: -
CDR3aa: CASSFRGSGEAFF
CDR3nt: TGTGCCAGCAGTTTTAGGGGTTCAGGTGAAGCTTTCTTT

v_gene: TRBV7-2
d_gene: TRBD1
j_gene: TRBJ1-2
len: 14
abundance: -
CDR3aa: CASSPGQGRYGYTF
CDR3nt: TGTGCCAGCAGCCCGGGACAGGGTCGATATGGCTACACCTTC

v_gene: TRBV3-1/TRBV3-2
d_gene: -
j_gene: TRBJ2-3
len: 12
abundance: -
CDR3aa: CASSKGTDTQYF
CDR3nt: TGTGCCAGCAGTAAGGGGACAGATACGCAGTATTTT

v_gene: TRBV6-5
d_gene: -
j_gene: TRBJ1-2
len: 12
abundance: -
CDR3aa: CASSYSGGGYTF
CDR3nt: TGTGCCAGCAGTTACTCGGGGGGTGGCTACACCTTC

v_gene: TRBV9
d_gene: -
j_gene: TRBJ1-5
len: 13
abundance: -
CDR3aa: CASSFSGGFPQHF
CDR3nt: TGTGCCAGCAGCTTTTCTGGGGGGTTTCCCCAGCATTTT

v_gene: TRBV15
d_gene: -
j_gene: TRBJ2-1
len: 15
abundance: -
CDR3aa: CATSREAASIDEQFF
CDR3nt: TGTGCCACCAGCAGAGAGGCGGCTAGCATCGATGAGCAGTTCTTC

v_gene: TRBV19
d_gene: -
j_gene: TRBJ1-5
len: 13
abundance: -
CDR3aa: CATKQGNNQPQHF
CDR3nt: TGTGCCACCAAACAGGGCAACAATCAGCCCCAGCATTTT